This entry lists 24 T cell receptor beta chains sequenced from one sample in a study of radiotherapy plus CTLA-4 blockade in lung cancer. Repertoires were generated with immunoSEQ multiplex PCR, while TCRdb's copy carries only in-frame clones and drops some. The sample contains nearly 95,000 clones, around 84% of which appear only once. The starting material was peripheral blood, obtained from a patient treated with radiotherapy plus ipilimumab. Receptors were obtained from a human donor with non-small cell lung cancer that progressed on radiotherapy plus ipilimumab.

The chain couples TRBV9 to TRBJ2-1, with a tentative D call TRBD1 (5 bases). CDR3 length equals 15 residues. Looked up from germline, CDR1 is SGDLS and CDR2 is YYNGEE. Trimming removed 4 bases at V and 1 base at J, with 12 bases between. The CDR3 nucleotides read TGTGCCAGCAGCCTCATGACAGTATCCTACAATGAGCAGTTCTTC. Translating gives CASSLMTVSYNEQFF.

The V gene is TRBV9, the J gene TRBJ1-4; TRBD1 might be the D (5 bases). Germline V gene lookup returns CDR1 SGDLS and CDR2 YYNGEE. The CDR3 spans 16 residues. V dropped 0 bases and J dropped 3 bases, with 12 bases sitting between them. The CDR3 spells CASSVGGNVANEKLFF. The CDR3 region has the DNA TGTGCCAGCAGCGTAGGGGGGAACGTGGCTAATGAAAAACTGTTTTTT. The variable domain in full, with the rest retrieved from reference TRBV9 and TRBJ1-4, is DSGVTQTPKHLITATGQRVTLRCSPRSGDLSVYWYQQSLDQGLQFLIQYYNGEERAKGNILERFSAQQFPDLHSELNLSSLELGDSALYFCASSVGGNVANEKLFFGSGTQLSVL.

This sequence joins TRBV6-6 and TRBJ2-2; D ambiguous. Germline lookup yields CDR1 MNHNY and CDR2 SVGAGI (reference sequence). Trimming removed 7 bases from V and 3 bases from J, with 6 bases in between. The CDR3 has 12 residues. The CDR3 sequence: CASTLYTGELFF. DNA for the CDR3: TGTGCCAGCACCCTATACACCGGGGAGCTGTTTTTT.

The chain carries TRBV28 and TRBJ2-1; no clear D. V was cut by 3 bases and J by 3 bases, with 12 bases left in between. CDR1 is MDHEN and CDR2 is SYDVKM in the germline V gene. The CDR3 runs 15 residues. CDR3 nucleotides: TGTGCCAGCAGTTTTTCCCCCCGCCGCTACAATGAGCAGTTCTTC. Translation gives CASSFSPRRYNEQFF.

J is TRBJ1-2 and V is TRBV5-5, with 7 bases lining up with TRBD1. V lost 6 bases to trimming and J lost 5 bases; unmatched junction nucleotides: 16. Germline CDR1 is SGHKS and CDR2 is YYEKEE (reference sequence). The CDR3 extends over 16 amino acids. CDR3 sequence (DNA): TGTGCCAGCAACAAGGACGCGGGACAGACGAATTATGGCTACACCTTC. It specifies CASNKDAGQTNYGYTF.

J is TRBJ1-5 and V is TRBV19; D is uncertain. Germline values: CDR1 LNHDA, CDR2 SQIVND (reference sequence). The CDR3 sequence is 13 residues long. Trimming shortened V by 1 base and J by 5 bases, and 6 bases separated the two germline ends. The CDR3 region is CASSIGRYQPQHF. For the CDR3, the DNA is TGTGCCAGTAGTATAGGCAGGTATCAGCCCCAGCATTTT. The variable domain in full, completed from reference TRBV19 and TRBJ1-5, reads DGGITQSPKYLFRKEGQNVTLSCEQNLNHDAMYWYRQDPGQGLRLIYYSQIVNDFQKGDIAEGYSVSREKKESFPLTVTSAQKNPTAFYLCASSIGRYQPQHFGDGTRLSIL.

This clone was observed a handful of times. The chain carries TRBV2 and TRBJ2-7, with TRBD2 matching 9 bases. CDR1 and CDR2 from the germline V gene are SNHLY and FYNNEI. Unmatched junction bases numbered 10, after V lost 8 bases and J lost 2 bases. This CDR3 has 15 amino acids. CDR3 residues: CASFDSGRLPYEQYF. The CDR3 DNA follows: TGTGCCAGCTTCGATAGCGGGAGACTTCCCTACGAGCAGTACTTC.

The genes are TRBV5-1 and TRBJ2-1, with 11 bases aligning to TRBD2. V shed 2 bases, J shed 10 bases, and the junction held 8 bases outside the gene matches. The CDR3 is 15 residues long. CDR1 and CDR2 from the germline V gene are SGHRS and YFSETQ. The CDR3 DNA reads TGCGCCAGCAGCTTCGGGCTAGCGGGAGGAGAGGAGCAGTTCTTC. This encodes CASSFGLAGGEEQFF.

The chain carries TRBV27 and TRBJ2-5; TRBD2 aligns across 7 bases. Germline lookup yields CDR1 MNHEY and CDR2 SMNVEV (reference sequence). CDR3 length equals 13 residues. J was trimmed by 5 bases and V by 5 bases; bases with no gene match: 5. The CDR3 is CASSDHGGETQYF. CDR3 nucleotide sequence: TGTGCCAGCAGTGACCACGGGGGGGAGACCCAGTACTTC.

As DNA, the CDR3 is TGTGCCAGCAGTTTACGTCGCACAGATACGCAGTATTTT. This gives the protein CASSLRRTDTQYF. The rearrangement joins TRBV27 to TRBJ2-3; D call uncertain. Germline CDR1 is MNHEY and CDR2 is SMNVEV (reference sequence). V shed 2 bases and J shed 1 base, with 4 bases lying between them. CDR3 length equals 13 residues.

This clone was recorded a few times. The chain recombines TRBV6-6 with TRBJ1-2; no clear D gene. Germline CDR1 and CDR2: MNHNY and SVGAGI (reference sequence). The V end was cut by 5 bases, the J end by 4 bases, with 17 bases between. This CDR3 has 15 residues. CDR3 sequence: CASSHGPPAFYGYTF. The CDR3 DNA reads as TGTGCCAGCAGTCATGGTCCACCGGCTTTCTATGGCTACACCTTC.

The gene calls are TRBV9 and TRBJ2-5; no firm D call. Germline-derived CDR1 and CDR2 are SGDLS and YYNGEE. This CDR3 spans 12 amino acids. Trimming left V 4 bases short and J 4 bases short, with 8 bases between. In nucleotides, the CDR3 is TGTGCCAGCAGCACGCCGAGAGAGACCCAGTACTTC. This sequence encodes CASSTPRETQYF.

This clone was observed once. The chain links TRBV2 to TRBJ2-3; 9 nucleotides agree with TRBD1. The CDR3 runs 17 residues. Per germline, CDR1 SNHLY and CDR2 FYNNEI. The V segment lost 10 bases and the J segment 0 bases; nucleotides outside the gene matches: 14. CDR3 coding DNA: TGTGCCACCAGGGGACAGGGTGGGGTCCCTAGCACAGATACGCAGTATTTT. Its translation is CATRGQGGVPSTDTQYF. Based on the CDR3 plus reference TRBV2 and TRBJ2-3, the full variable domain is EPEVTQTPSHQVTQMGQEVILRCVPISNHLYFYWYRQILGQKVEFLVSFYNNEISEKSEIFDDQFSVERPDGSNFTLKIRSTKLEDSAMYFCATRGQGGVPSTDTQYFGPGTRLTVL.

This clone appeared once. V usage is TRBV7-9 and J usage is TRBJ2-5; weak D call: TRBD2 (5 bases). Trimming shortened V by 5 bases and J by 4 bases, and 11 bases separated the two germline ends. The CDR3 sequence is 13 residues long. Germline lookup yields CDR1 SEHNR and CDR2 FQNEAQ (reference sequence). Here the CDR3 DNA reads TGTGCCAGCAGCCCAACTAGTGGAGAGACCCAGTACTTC. It encodes CASSPTSGETQYF.

V gene TRBV19 combines with J gene TRBJ1-2; no clear D. V was trimmed by 3 bases and J by 3 bases, leaving 8 bases between them. The CDR3 extends over 13 amino acids. Germline loops: CDR1 LNHDA, CDR2 SQIVND (reference sequence). The CDR3 is CASSIALYYGYTF. In DNA, the CDR3 is TGTGCCAGTAGTATTGCCCTGTACTATGGCTACACCTTC.

The chain uses TRBV28 and TRBJ2-1, with 9 bases that match TRBD1. Germline lookup yields CDR1 MDHEN and CDR2 SYDVKM. This CDR3 contains 16 residues. V dropped 8 bases and J dropped 8; count of bases not matched to a gene: 16. The CDR3 DNA is TGTGCCAGCGGACCGGGGGAGGACAGGGGCTTGGATGAGCAGTTCTTC. As protein: CASGPGEDRGLDEQFF.

The gene calls are TRBV2 and TRBJ2-2, with D uncertain. From germline, CDR1 is SNHLY and CDR2 FYNNEI. The CDR3 covers 11 residues. Trimming left V 2 bases short and J 9 bases short, with 4 bases between. The CDR3: CASSETWELFF. In DNA form, the CDR3 reads TGTGCCAGCAGTGAAACCTGGGAGCTGTTTTTT. Drawing the rest from reference TRBV2 and TRBJ2-2, the complete variable domain is EPEVTQTPSHQVTQMGQEVILRCVPISNHLYFYWYRQILGQKVEFLVSFYNNEISEKSEIFDDQFSVERPDGSNFTLKIRSTKLEDSAMYFCASSETWELFFGEGSRLTVL.

The chain has TRBV29-1 and TRBJ1-2; 10 bases agree with TRBD1. The V gene end was trimmed by 6 bases and the J gene end by 4 bases; junction bases not matched to a gene: 2. This CDR3 is built from 12 residues. The germline gives CDR1 SQVTM, CDR2 ANQGSEA. The CDR3 reads CSVGTGAYGYTF. The DNA of the CDR3 is TGCAGCGTAGGGACAGGGGCCTATGGCTACACCTTC.

This sequence joins TRBV10-3 and TRBJ2-3; 8 nucleotides line up with TRBD2. Germline V lookup: CDR1 ENHRY, CDR2 SYGVKD. This CDR3 comprises 14 residues. V dropped 4 bases and J dropped 5; count of bases not matched to a gene: 5. CDR3 in DNA: TGTGCCATCAGTGTAACGGGAGGGGTAGATACGCAGTATTTT. Translated, it gives CAISVTGGVDTQYF.

This chain uses TRBV11-2 with TRBJ2-7, with 8 bases fitting TRBD1. CDR3 length: 14 amino acids. With 5 bases clipped from V and 7 bases from J, the junction kept 10 bases outside the gene matches. CDR1 SGHAT and CDR2 FQNNGV come from the germline V gene. The CDR3 DNA reads as TGTGCCAGCAGCACCTCGGGACAGGAGGGAGAGCAGTACTTC. Its protein is CASSTSGQEGEQYF.

The rearrangement joins TRBV6-5 to TRBJ2-2; D is uncertain. The CDR3 extends over 15 amino acids. Trimming took 6 bases from V and 2 from J, leaving 13 bases between them. CDR1 and CDR2 from the germline V gene are MNHEY and SVGAGI. In DNA form, the CDR3 reads TGTGCCAGCAGCCCCCCCTTATCCAACACCGGGGAGCTGTTTTTT. Translation: CASSPPLSNTGELFF.

The chain uses TRBV19 and TRBJ2-5, with 7 positions matching TRBD1. CDR1 and CDR2 (germline): LNHDA, SQIVND (reference sequence). The CDR3 totals 15 residues. V lost 7 bases and J lost 5; bases outside the gene matches: 13. The CDR3, as DNA: TGTGCCAGTAACCGACAAGTGGACAGGCTGGAGACCCAGTACTTC. It yields the protein CASNRQVDRLETQYF.

The chain links TRBV28 to TRBJ1-1; 9 nucleotides match TRBD1. With 6 bases clipped from V and 3 bases from J, the junction kept 11 bases outside the gene matches. In germline, CDR1 is MDHEN, CDR2 SYDVKM. CDR3 length: 16 amino acids. The CDR3 reads CASSRGWDRAYTEAFF. The CDR3 coding sequence is TGTGCCAGCAGCCGCGGGTGGGACAGGGCCTACACTGAAGCTTTCTTT.

This clone was recorded once. The rearrangement uses TRBV5-4 and TRBJ2-1, with 11 nucleotides matching TRBD1. From germline, CDR1 is SGHNT and CDR2 YYREEE (reference sequence). This CDR3 is built from 16 residues. With V trimmed by 3 bases and J by 7 bases, 9 bases remained unmatched. CDR3 protein: CASSSWTGQGGNEQFF. The CDR3 DNA reads TGTGCCAGCAGCTCGTGGACGGGACAGGGGGGGAATGAGCAGTTCTTC.